These 2 T cell receptor beta chains share one sample of origin, sequenced in a study of blood T cell repertoires in COVID-19. Using immunoSEQ multiplex PCR, the repertoire was profiled, and TCRdb retains in-frame clones only, with some absent. There are over 130,000 clones in the sample; around 87% occur only once, and 4% to 5% lies in the top ten. The source material was peripheral blood. The receptors here all came from an older woman with active or convalescent COVID-19.

This chain connects TRBV19 to TRBJ1-2; TRBD1 matches 11 bases. Germline CDR1 and CDR2: LNHDA and SQIVND (reference sequence). After removal of 7 bases from V and 5 bases from J, the junction contained 6 bases not matched to a gene. CDR3 length: 14 amino acids. The CDR3 region is CASTSDRGPYGYTF. In DNA, the CDR3 is TGTGCCAGTACCTCGGACAGGGGGCCATATGGCTACACCTTC. Full variable domain (outside the CDR3, taken from reference TRBV19 and TRBJ1-2): DGGITQSPKYLFRKEGQNVTLSCEQNLNHDAMYWYRQDPGQGLRLIYYSQIVNDFQKGDIAEGYSVSREKKESFPLTVTSAQKNPTAFYLCASTSDRGPYGYTFGSGTRLTVV.

V and J are TRBV10-3 and TRBJ2-7; the match to TRBD2 covers 7 bases. Germline V gene lookup returns CDR1 ENHRY and CDR2 SYGVKD. With V trimmed by 8 bases and J by 3 bases, 4 bases remained unmatched. The CDR3 is 12 residues long. CDR3 region: CAIAGGGYEQYF. In nucleotides, the CDR3 is TGTGCCATCGCTGGGGGGGGCTACGAGCAGTACTTC.